The clone carrying this T cell receptor (beta chain) appeared once. Genomic DNA constituted the template upon which TCR beta VDJ and CDR3 profiling was performed. MiXCR was run by TCRdb on the reads, yielding one entry per CDR3 protein. The profile shows approximately 250,000 distinct CDR3 sequences, less than 85% of them singletons. Germline CDR1 and CDR2: SNHLY and FYNNEI. V lost 3 bases and J lost 9; bases outside the gene matches: 9. The CDR3 consists of 16 residues. The record originates from a study of CD8+CD57+ T cells in acquired aplastic anemia. In the study overall: Sorted CD4+ and CD8+ cells gave a mean 3.2 ug DNA, range roughly 0.18 to 30 ug.

Patients picked for sequencing had shown CD8+CD57+ cell expansion detected by flow cytometry. With no exception, the patients had severe acquired aplastic anemia. The sequence derives from a human donor with aplastic anemia. The sequenced material came from sorted CD4+, CD8+, or CD8+CD57+ T cells (not recorded which) from PBMCs. The chain is built from TRBV2 and TRBJ2-4; 12 nucleotides line up with TRBD1. The CDR3 DNA is TGTGCCAGCAGTGACCCCGGGACAGGGGGCGCGGGCATTCAGTACTTC. Translating gives CASSDPGTGGAGIQYF.